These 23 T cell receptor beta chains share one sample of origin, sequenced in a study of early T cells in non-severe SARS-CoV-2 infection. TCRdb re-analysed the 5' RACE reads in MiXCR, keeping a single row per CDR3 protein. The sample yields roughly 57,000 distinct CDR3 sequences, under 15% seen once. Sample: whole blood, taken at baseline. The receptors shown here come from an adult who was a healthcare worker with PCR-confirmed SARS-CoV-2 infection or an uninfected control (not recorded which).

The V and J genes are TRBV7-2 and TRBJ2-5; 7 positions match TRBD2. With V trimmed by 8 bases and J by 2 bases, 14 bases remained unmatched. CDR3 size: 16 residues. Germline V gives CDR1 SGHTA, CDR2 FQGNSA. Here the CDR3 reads CASGGGPAGPQETQYF. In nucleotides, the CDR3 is TGTGCCAGCGGGGGTGGTCCAGCGGGGCCACAAGAGACCCAGTACTTC.

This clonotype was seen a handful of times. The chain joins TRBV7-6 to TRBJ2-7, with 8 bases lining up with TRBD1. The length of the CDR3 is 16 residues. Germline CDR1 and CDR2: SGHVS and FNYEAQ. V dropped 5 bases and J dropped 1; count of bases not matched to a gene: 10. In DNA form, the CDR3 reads TGTGCCAGCAGCCGCCCCCGGGACAGGCCTTCCTACGAGCAGTACTTC. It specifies CASSRPRDRPSYEQYF.

The CDR3 is CASSYYSGSHTDTQYF. CDR3 in DNA: TGTGCCAGCAGTTACTATAGCGGGAGCCACACAGATACGCAGTATTTT. The chain employs TRBV6-2 or TRBV6-3 and TRBJ2-3, with 9 positions matching TRBD2. Per germline, CDR1 MNHEY and CDR2 SVGEGT. The J segment lost 2 bases and the V segment lost 1 base, leaving 4 bases of the junction unmatched. This CDR3 is 16 amino acids long.

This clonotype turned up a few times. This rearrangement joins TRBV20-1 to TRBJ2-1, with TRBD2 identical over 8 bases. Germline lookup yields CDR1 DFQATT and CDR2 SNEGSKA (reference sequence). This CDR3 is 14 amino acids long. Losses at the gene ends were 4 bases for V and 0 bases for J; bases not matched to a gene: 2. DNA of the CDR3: TGCAGTGCTACCCGGGGGGGCTCCTACAATGAGCAGTTCTTC. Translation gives CSATRGGSYNEQFF.

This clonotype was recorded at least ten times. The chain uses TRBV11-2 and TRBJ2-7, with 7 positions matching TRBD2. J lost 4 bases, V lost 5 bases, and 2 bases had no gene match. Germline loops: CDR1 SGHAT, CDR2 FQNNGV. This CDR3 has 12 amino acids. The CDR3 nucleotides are TGTGCCAGCAGCCAGCGGGGTTACGAGCAGTACTTC. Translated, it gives CASSQRGYEQYF.

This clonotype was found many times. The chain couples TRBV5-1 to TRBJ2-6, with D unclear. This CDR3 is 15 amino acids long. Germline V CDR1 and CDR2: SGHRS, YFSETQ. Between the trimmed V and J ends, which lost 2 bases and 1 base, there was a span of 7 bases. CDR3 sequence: CASSFGYSGANVLTF. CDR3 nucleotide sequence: TGCGCCAGCAGCTTTGGGTATTCTGGGGCCAACGTCCTGACTTTC.

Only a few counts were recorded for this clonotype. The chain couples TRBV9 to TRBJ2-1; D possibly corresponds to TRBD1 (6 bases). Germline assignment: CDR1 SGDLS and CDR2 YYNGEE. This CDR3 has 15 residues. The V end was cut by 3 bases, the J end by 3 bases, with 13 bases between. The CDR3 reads CASSATNRDYNEQFF. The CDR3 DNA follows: TGTGCCAGCAGCGCGACGAACAGGGACTACAATGAGCAGTTCTTC.

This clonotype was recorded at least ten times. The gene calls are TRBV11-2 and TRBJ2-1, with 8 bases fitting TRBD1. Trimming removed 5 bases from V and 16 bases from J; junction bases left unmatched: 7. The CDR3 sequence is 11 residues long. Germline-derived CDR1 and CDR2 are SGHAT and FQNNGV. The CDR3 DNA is TGTGCCAGCAGCCGGACAGGGCCAGGTTTCTTC. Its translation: CASSRTGPGFF.

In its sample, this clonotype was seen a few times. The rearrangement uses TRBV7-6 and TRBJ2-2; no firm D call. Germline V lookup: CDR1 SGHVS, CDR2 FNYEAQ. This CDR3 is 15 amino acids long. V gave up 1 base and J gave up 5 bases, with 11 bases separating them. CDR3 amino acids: CASSLDLPGTGELFF. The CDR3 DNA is TGTGCCAGCAGCTTAGACCTCCCCGGGACCGGGGAGCTGTTTTTT.

The chain's CDR3 is CASSGGVAVYYGYTF. CDR3 coding DNA: TGTGCCAGCAGTGGTGGGGTGGCCGTATACTATGGCTACACCTTC. The J gene is TRBJ1-2, the V gene TRBV6-1; the D is unclear. Germline V lookup: CDR1 MNHNS, CDR2 SASEGT. V lost 4 bases, J lost 3 bases, and 15 bases lay in between. This CDR3 has 15 residues.

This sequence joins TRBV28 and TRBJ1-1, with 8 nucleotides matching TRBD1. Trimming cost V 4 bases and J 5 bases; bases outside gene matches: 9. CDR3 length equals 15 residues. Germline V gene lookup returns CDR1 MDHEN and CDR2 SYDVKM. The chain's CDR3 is CASSSPRQGRTEAFF. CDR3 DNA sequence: TGTGCCAGCAGTTCCCCCCGACAGGGGCGGACTGAAGCTTTCTTT.

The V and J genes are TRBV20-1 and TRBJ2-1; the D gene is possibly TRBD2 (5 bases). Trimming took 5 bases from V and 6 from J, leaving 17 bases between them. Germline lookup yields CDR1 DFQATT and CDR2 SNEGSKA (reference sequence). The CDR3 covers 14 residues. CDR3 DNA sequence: TGCAGTGCTGTTCGGCCGGGGATCAGCAATGAGCAGTTCTTC. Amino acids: CSAVRPGISNEQFF.

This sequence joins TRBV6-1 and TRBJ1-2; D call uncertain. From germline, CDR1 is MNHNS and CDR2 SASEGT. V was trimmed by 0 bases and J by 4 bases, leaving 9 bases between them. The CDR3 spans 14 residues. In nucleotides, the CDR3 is TGTGCCAGCAGTGAAGCTATGGACGGCTATGGCTACACCTTC. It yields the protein CASSEAMDGYGYTF.

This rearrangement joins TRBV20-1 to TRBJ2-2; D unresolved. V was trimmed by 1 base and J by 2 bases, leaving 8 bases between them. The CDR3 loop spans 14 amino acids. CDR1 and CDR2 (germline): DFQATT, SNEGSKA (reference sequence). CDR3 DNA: TGCAGTGCTAGAGCGGGTGCCAACACCGGGGAGCTGTTTTTT. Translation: CSARAGANTGELFF.

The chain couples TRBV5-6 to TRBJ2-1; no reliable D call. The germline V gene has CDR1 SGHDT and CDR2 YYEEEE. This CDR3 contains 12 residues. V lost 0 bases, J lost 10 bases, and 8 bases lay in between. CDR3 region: CASSLAAREQFF. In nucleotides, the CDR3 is TGTGCCAGCAGCTTGGCGGCACGGGAGCAGTTCTTC.

The CDR3 sequence: CASSRTSGITSTDTQYF. CDR3 bases: TGTGCCAGCAGCCGGACTAGCGGGATTACTAGCACAGATACGCAGTATTTT. This sequence joins TRBV7-8 and TRBJ2-3, with 12 bases that match TRBD2. Germline V gene lookup returns CDR1 SGHVS and CDR2 FQNEAQ. V shed 5 bases, J shed 0 bases, and the junction held 6 bases outside the gene matches. CDR3 size: 17 residues.

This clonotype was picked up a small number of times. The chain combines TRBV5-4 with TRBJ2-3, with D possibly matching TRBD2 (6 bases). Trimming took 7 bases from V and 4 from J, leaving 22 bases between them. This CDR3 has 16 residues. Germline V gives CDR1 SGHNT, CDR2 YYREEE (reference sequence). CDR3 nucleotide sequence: TGTGCCAGCGGGCGGGACTCGTCTGGGGGTGCAGATACGCAGTATTTT. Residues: CASGRDSSGGADTQYF.

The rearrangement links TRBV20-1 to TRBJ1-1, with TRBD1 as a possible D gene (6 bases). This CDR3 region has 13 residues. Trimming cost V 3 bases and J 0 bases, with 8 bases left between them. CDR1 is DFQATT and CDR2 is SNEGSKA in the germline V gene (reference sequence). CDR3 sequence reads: CSARDRLNTEAFF. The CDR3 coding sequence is TGCAGTGCTAGGGACAGACTGAACACTGAAGCTTTCTTT.

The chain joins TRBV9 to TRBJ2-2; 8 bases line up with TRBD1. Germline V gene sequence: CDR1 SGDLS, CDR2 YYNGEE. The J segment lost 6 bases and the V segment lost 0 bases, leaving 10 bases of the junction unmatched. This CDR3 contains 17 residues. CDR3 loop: CASSVEAGGIFAGELFF. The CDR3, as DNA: TGTGCCAGCAGCGTAGAGGCAGGGGGCATCTTTGCCGGGGAGCTGTTTTTT. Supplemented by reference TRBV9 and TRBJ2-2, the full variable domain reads DSGVTQTPKHLITATGQRVTLRCSPRSGDLSVYWYQQSLDQGLQFLIQYYNGEERAKGNILERFSAQQFPDLHSELNLSSLELGDSALYFCASSVEAGGIFAGELFFGEGSRLTVL.

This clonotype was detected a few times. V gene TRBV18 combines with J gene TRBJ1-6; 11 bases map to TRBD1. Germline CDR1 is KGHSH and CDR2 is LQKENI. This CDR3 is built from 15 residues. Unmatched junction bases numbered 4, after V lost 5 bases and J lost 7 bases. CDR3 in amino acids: CASSTGTGGNSPLHF. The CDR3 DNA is TGTGCCAGCTCAACCGGGACAGGGGGAAATTCACCCCTCCACTTT.

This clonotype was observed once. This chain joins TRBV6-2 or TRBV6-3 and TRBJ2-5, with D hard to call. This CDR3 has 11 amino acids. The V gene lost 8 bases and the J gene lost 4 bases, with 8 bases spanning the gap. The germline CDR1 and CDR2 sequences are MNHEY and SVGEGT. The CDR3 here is CASGLRETQYF. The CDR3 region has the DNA TGTGCCAGCGGGTTACGAGAGACCCAGTACTTC.

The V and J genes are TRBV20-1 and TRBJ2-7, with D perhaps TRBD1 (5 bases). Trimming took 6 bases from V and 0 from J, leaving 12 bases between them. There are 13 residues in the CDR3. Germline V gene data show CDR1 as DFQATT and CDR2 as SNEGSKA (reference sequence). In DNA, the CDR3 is TGCAGTGCGGGGCCAGATGACTCCTACGAGCAGTACTTC. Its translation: CSAGPDDSYEQYF.

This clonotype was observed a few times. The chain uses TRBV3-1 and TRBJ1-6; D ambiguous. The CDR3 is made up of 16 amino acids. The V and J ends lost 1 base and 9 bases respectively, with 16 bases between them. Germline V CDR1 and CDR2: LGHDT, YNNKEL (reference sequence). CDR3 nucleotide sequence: TGTGCCAGCAGCCAAGCCTCGCGGAAGTACGGTTCACCCCTCCACTTT. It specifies CASSQASRKYGSPLHF.